The rows below give T cell receptor beta chains drawn from one sample of a study of shared clonotypes between healthy human individuals. Using immunoSEQ multiplex PCR, the repertoire was profiled, and TCRdb retains in-frame clones only, with some absent. The table includes some 1,900,000 clones, less than 95% detected once. The source material was naive CD8+ T cells sorted from blood. The receptors here all came from a man aged 18 to 35 in good health. Both conserved end residues are part of each CDR3. The D gene is left open where the match is weak. The size field is filled for only some rows; it gives once, few, many or a size class.

>NA|NA|TRBJ2-3|TRBV7-9
TGTGCCAGCAGCCTGGTCCAGGGGAGCACAGATACGCAGTATTTT
CASSLVQGSTDTQYF
>NA|NA|TRBJ2-7|TRBV30
TGTGCCTGGAAAAAAAGAGACTCCTACGAGCAGTACTTC
CAWKKRDSYEQYF
>NA|TRBD2|TRBJ2-1|TRBV10-2
TGCGCCAGCAGTGAGTTGGGCGGGGGGGTAAATGAGCAGTTCTTC
CASSELGGGVNEQFF
>NA|NA|TRBJ1-1|TRBV11-2
TGTGCCAGCAGCTTAGTTGGGGGGCGCACTGAAGCTTTCTTT
CASSLVGGRTEAFF
>NA|TRBD2|TRBJ2-5|TRBV28
TGTGCCAGCAGTTTTCGAGGGGCGGGGGGCGAGACCCAGTACTTC
CASSFRGAGGETQYF
>NA|TRBD1|TRBJ1-2|TRBV7-9
TGTGCCAGCAGCCACGGGACAGGGCTAAACTATGGCTACACCTTC
CASSHGTGLNYGYTF
>NA|NA|TRBJ1-1|TRBV9
TGTGCCAGCAGCGCGGCCCGGACACATATGAACACTGAAGCTTTCTTT
CASSAARTHMNTEAFF
>NA|TRBD1|TRBJ2-7|TRBV6-1
TGTGCCAGCGGGCCACAGGGGATTGGGTACGAGCAGTACTTC
CASGPQGIGYEQYF
>NA|NA|TRBJ2-7|TRBV11-2
TGTGCCAGCGGCCGGGGGTACGAGCAGTACTTC
CASGRGYEQYF
>once|TRBD1|TRBJ1-4|TRBV4-3
TGCGCCAGCAGCCAAGACGGGACAGGGGATGAAAAACTGTTTTTT
CASSQDGTGDEKLFF
>NA|TRBD1|TRBJ2-7|TRBV4-1
TGCGCCAGCAGCCAAGGAAGGGACAGGGAGGGACAGCAGTACTTC
CASSQGRDREGQQYF
>once|NA|TRBJ1-1|TRBV5-1
TGCGCCAGCAGCCTCCTCAGGGCGCCCACTGAAGCTTTCTTT
CASSLLRAPTEAFF
>NA|NA|TRBJ2-5|TRBV7-9
TGTGCCAGCAGTACCCCTTTCGATCAAGAGACCCAGTACTTC
CASSTPFDQETQYF
>NA|TRBD1|TRBJ1-2|TRBV27
TGTGCCAGCAGCTCCGGGACAGGGTTCAATGGCTACACCTTC
CASSSGTGFNGYTF
>NA|TRBD2|TRBJ2-1|TRBV6-5
TGTGCCAGCAGTTCCGGACTAGCGGGGTACAATGAGCAGTTCTTC
CASSSGLAGYNEQFF
>NA|NA|TRBJ2-5|TRBV9
TGTGCCAGCAGCGTAGACGGGGGCGGAGGGGAGACCCAGTACTTC
CASSVDGGGGETQYF
>NA|NA|TRBJ1-2|TRBV27
TGTGCCAGCAGTAGCGTTGGGGTAAAGGATGGCTACACCTTC
CASSSVGVKDGYTF
>NA|TRBD1|TRBJ2-1|TRBV2
TGTGCCAGCGGGGGACAGGGAAGGAATGAGCAGTTCTTC
CASGGQGRNEQFF
>NA|NA|TRBJ1-5|TRBV6-1
TGTGCCAGCAGTGAGAGTAGAGGGGGTAGCAATCAGCCCCAGCATTTT
CASSESRGGSNQPQHF
>NA|TRBD2|TRBJ2-1|TRBV27
TGTGCCAGCAGTTCTCTAGCGGGGGTGCTCTACAATGAGCAGTTCTTC
CASSSLAGVLYNEQFF
>NA|NA|TRBJ1-2|TRBV4-1
TGCGCCAGCAGCCCTGGGCCCGGAGTTCGCTATGGCTACACCTTC
CASSPGPGVRYGYTF
>NA|NA|TRBJ1-1|TRBV9
TGTGCCAGCAGCGTTGGGGGCGCCACTGAAGCTTTCTTT
CASSVGGATEAFF
>NA|NA|TRBJ1-1|TRBV9
TGTGCCAGCAGCGTAAATTTTGAGGGAGGGGGATTTAACACTGAAGCTTTCTTT
CASSVNFEGGGFNTEAFF
>NA|NA|TRBJ2-1|TRBV6-1
TGTGCCAGCAGTGAGAGCGGAGCCTACAATGAGCAGTTCTTC
CASSESGAYNEQFF
>NA|NA|TRBJ2-7|TRBV6-6
TGTGCCAGCAGGACAGGGACTCAGGGCTCCTACGAGCAGTACTTC
CASRTGTQGSYEQYF
>NA|NA|TRBJ1-6|TRBV10-2
TGCGCCAGCAGATCCGACAGGCGGGACTCCTATAATTCACCCCTCCACTTT
CASRSDRRDSYNSPLHF
>NA|TRBD2|TRBJ2-3|TRBV4-1
TGCGCCAGCAGCCAAGTTGGGCTAGCGGGCACAGATACGCAGTATTTT
CASSQVGLAGTDTQYF
>NA|NA|TRBJ2-3|TRBV5-6
TGTGCCAGCAGCTGGGGACTCACAGATACGCAGTATTTT
CASSWGLTDTQYF
>NA|TRBD2|TRBJ2-7|TRBV5-4
TGTGCCAGCAGCATACCCTCTAGCGGGAGCTACGAGCAGTACTTC
CASSIPSSGSYEQYF
>few|NA|TRBJ2-7|TRBV2
TGTGCCAGCAGTGATTACAGGACCTACGAGCAGTACTTC
CASSDYRTYEQYF
>NA|NA|TRBJ2-5|TRBV7-9
TGTGCCAGCAGCTTCGACAGGGAGGTTGAGACCCAGTACTTC
CASSFDREVETQYF
>NA|NA|TRBJ2-2|TRBV9
TGTGCCAGCAGCGTAGAGTTGAGGGGGGATAGCACCGGGGAGCTGTTTTTT
CASSVELRGDSTGELFF
>NA|NA|TRBJ1-1|TRBV28
TGTGCCAGCAGTTTCGTGAGGACTGAAGCTTTCTTT
CASSFVRTEAFF
>NA|NA|TRBJ1-2|TRBV4-2
TGTGCCAGCAGCCAAGAGGGTGGCTACACCTTC
CASSQEGGYTF
>NA|NA|TRBJ1-1|TRBV7-9
TGTGCCAGCAGCGACCGGACGGGAGAAGGCACTGAAGCTTTCTTT
CASSDRTGEGTEAFF
>NA|NA|TRBJ2-1|TRBV19
TGTGCCAGTAGTATACGGGGACCTGAGCAGTTCTTC
CASSIRGPEQFF
>NA|NA|TRBJ2-7|TRBV5-1
TGCGCCAGCAGCCATTCGGAGGGCTACGAGCAGTACTTC
CASSHSEGYEQYF
>NA|TRBD2|TRBJ2-7|TRBV11-2
TGTGCCAGCAGCCTGGGACTAGCGGGGTCCTACGAGCAGTACTTC
CASSLGLAGSYEQYF
>NA|TRBD1|TRBJ1-1|TRBV11-2
TGTGCCAGCAGCCACGGGACAGGTGAAGCTTTCTTT
CASSHGTGEAFF
>once|NA|TRBJ2-3|TRBV5-4
TGTGCCAGCAGCACGACAGACCTGGGGGATACGCAGTATTTT
CASSTTDLGDTQYF
>NA|TRBD2|TRBJ2-1|TRBV6-6
TGTGCCAGCAGTTCTACCATAGCGGGAGATAGCAATGAGCAGTTCTTC
CASSSTIAGDSNEQFF
>NA|NA|TRBJ1-2|TRBV6-4
TGTGCCAGCAGTGACTCGGCCGAGACCTATGGCTACACCTTC
CASSDSAETYGYTF
>NA|TRBD2|TRBJ2-7|TRBV14
TGTGCCAGCAGCCAGGATGCTGGGACTAGCGGGAAATACGAGCAGTACTTC
CASSQDAGTSGKYEQYF
>NA|TRBD2|TRBJ2-1|TRBV13
TGTGCCAGCAGCTTTAATAGCGGGAGGCCGTACAATGAGCAGTTCTTC
CASSFNSGRPYNEQFF
>NA|NA|TRBJ2-2|TRBV21-1
TGTGCCAGCAGCCCCACTTTCCTTTTCCGGGACATCACCGGGGAGCTGTTTTTT
CASSPTFLFRDITGELFF
>NA|NA|TRBJ2-1|TRBV19
TGTGCCAGTAGTCCCGCCGGCAATGAGCAGTTCTTC
CASSPAGNEQFF
>NA|NA|TRBJ1-1|TRBV6-5
TGTGCCAGCAGTTATGGAGAGAACACTGAAGCTTTCTTT
CASSYGENTEAFF
>NA|NA|TRBJ2-7|TRBV9
TGTGCCAGCAGCGTAGAAGGGACGGCCCCCTACGAGCAGTACTTC
CASSVEGTAPYEQYF
>NA|NA|TRBJ1-2|TRBV30
TGTGCCTGGACGGTTCATGGTGTGACTCTCTATGGCTACACCTTC
CAWTVHGVTLYGYTF
>NA|TRBD1|TRBJ2-7|TRBV11-2
TGTGCCAGCAGCCCGTCGGGACAGCAATCCTACGAGCAGTACTTC
CASSPSGQQSYEQYF
>NA|TRBD1|TRBJ2-7|TRBV9
TGTGCCAGCAGCGCTTACTGGGACAGCTCCTACGAGCAGTACTTC
CASSAYWDSSYEQYF
>few|TRBD1|TRBJ1-6|TRBV19
TGTGCCAGCTCGACCGGGACAGGGGGCCTACCCCCGTCACCCCTCCACTTT
CASSTGTGGLPPSPLHF
>once|NA|TRBJ2-1|TRBV7-8
TGTGCCAGCAGCTTAAATGCCGGAGGGGGGGACTCCTACAATGAGCAGTTCTTC
CASSLNAGGGDSYNEQFF